This record covers a single TCR beta chain. This CDR3 has 16 residues. Germline V gene data show CDR1 as MNHEY and CDR2 as SVGAGI. V was pared by 0 bases and J by 0 bases, with 11 bases between. This sample is part of a study of T cell changes during pregnancy in multiple sclerosis. Sequencing was performed with immunoSEQ multiplex PCR; in TCRdb, only in-frame clones are kept and a portion is missing. The profile shows about 50,000 clones, over 90% of them singletons. This TCR was recovered from a female donor with multiple sclerosis, enrolled in a pregnancy study. The gene calls are TRBV6-5 and TRBJ1-1; D call uncertain. The sample here was CD4+ T cells from peripheral blood mononuclear cells, taken in the second trimester of pregnancy. The CDR3 here is CASSYSIGGVNTEAFF. The CDR3 DNA sequence: TGTGCCAGCAGTTACTCGATAGGAGGAGTGAACACTGAAGCTTTCTTT.